One and the same sample provided the 14 T cell receptor beta chains below, sequenced in a study of TIL therapy for anti-PD-1-resistant metastatic lung cancer listed by TCRdb under 2021. TCR beta CDR3 regions were amplified from genomic DNA by bias-controlled multiplex PCR with the immunoSEQ v3 hsTCRB kit. Held by TCRdb, this immuneACCESS table contains in-frame sequences only and omits some clones. Under half of the omission traces to an unresolved V gene where checked; the cause of the rest is unknown. For this sample the table gives 52,000 or so clones, of which 75% to 90% were detected only once. Of the sample, just under 3% is held by the ten largest clones. This sample's time point label indicates: pre-treatment sample, taken before nivolumab and TIL therapy. The specimen was blood, collected at baseline. These receptors originate from a person aged 25 to 80 with non-small cell lung cancer.

The rearrangement uses TRBV30 and TRBJ1-6, with D perhaps matching TRBD1 (5 bases). Germline V gene data show CDR1 as GTSNPN and CDR2 as SVGIG (reference sequence). CDR3 length: 13 amino acids. Trimming cost V 3 bases and J 6 bases, with 9 bases left between them. This CDR3 is CAWSRQGNSPLHF. The CDR3 nucleotides read TGTGCCTGGAGCAGGCAGGGTAATTCACCCCTCCACTTT.

V is TRBV9 and J is TRBJ2-3, with 7 nucleotides matching TRBD2. CDR3 size: 15 residues. Germline CDR1 SGDLS, CDR2 YYNGEE. Unmatched junction bases numbered 8, after V lost 2 bases and J lost 5 bases. CDR3 in amino acids: CASSVRGREEDTQYF. The CDR3 DNA reads TGTGCCAGCAGCGTTAGGGGACGGGAGGAAGATACGCAGTATTTT.

The rearrangement links TRBV13 to TRBJ2-1; D is perhaps TRBD2 (5 bases). The CDR3 runs to 14 residues. Germline CDR1 PRHDT, CDR2 FYEKMQ (reference sequence). With 2 bases removed from V and 4 bases from J, the gap between germline ends came to 9 bases. The CDR3 nucleotides read TGTGCCAGCAGCTTAACCGGGGTTTACAATGAGCAGTTCTTC. It codes for CASSLTGVYNEQFF.

The chain recombines TRBV3-1 (or the pseudogene TRBV3-2) with TRBJ1-6; 9 bases align to TRBD1. V lost 5 bases to trimming and J lost 11 bases; unmatched junction nucleotides: 7. This CDR3 has 14 residues. Germline loops: CDR1 LGHDT, CDR2 YNNKEL (reference sequence). CDR3 bases: TGTGCCAGCAGCACACGGACAGGGGCGACACCCCTCCACTTT. Amino acid sequence: CASSTRTGATPLHF.

V gene TRBV5-8 combines with J gene TRBJ2-5, with D tentatively TRBD1 (5 bases). V was trimmed by 0 bases and J by 1 base, leaving 7 bases between them. This CDR3 spans 14 amino acids. The germline CDR1 and CDR2 sequences are SGHTS and YDEGEE. CDR3 nucleotides: TGTGCCAGCAGCTTGGTAGGGGTCCAAGAGACCCAGTACTTC. Protein sequence: CASSLVGVQETQYF.

The genes are TRBV7-3 and TRBJ2-7, with 9 bases lining up with TRBD1. The germline gives CDR1 SGHTA, CDR2 FQGTGA. The CDR3 covers 13 residues. The V segment lost 4 bases and the J segment 4 bases; nucleotides outside the gene matches: 2. The DNA of the CDR3 is TGTGCCAGCAGCTGGGGACAGGGTTACGAGCAGTACTTC. Its translation: CASSWGQGYEQYF.

This clone turned up a few times. The chain links TRBV7-9 to TRBJ1-6; no clear D. The germline V and J ends were trimmed by 7 bases and 2 bases, with 15 bases remaining between them. The CDR3 runs to 16 residues. The germline gives CDR1 SEHNR, CDR2 FQNEAQ (reference sequence). DNA of the CDR3: TGTGCCAGCAACTTTGGTAGGGATGCCTATAATTCACCCCTCCACTTT. It encodes CASNFGRDAYNSPLHF.

J is TRBJ1-4 and V is TRBV28; D gene ambiguous. Deletions cut 3 bases from V and 4 bases from J, with 9 bases between. The CDR3 totals 14 residues. CDR1 is MDHEN and CDR2 is SYDVKM in the germline V gene. This chain's CDR3 is CASSFRGRNEKLFF. The CDR3 nucleotides read TGTGCCAGCAGTTTCCGAGGACGTAATGAAAAACTGTTTTTT. Combining the CDR3 with reference TRBV28 and TRBJ1-4 gives the whole variable domain DVKVTQSSRYLVKRTGEKVFLECVQDMDHENMFWYRQDPGLGLRLIYFSYDVKMKEKGDIPEGYSVSREKKERFSLILESASTNQTSMYLCASSFRGRNEKLFFGSGTQLSVL.

The chain recombines TRBV28 with TRBJ1-2; D might be TRBD1 (6 bases). CDR1 is MDHEN, CDR2 SYDVKM, per germline. V was shortened by 9 bases and J by 4 bases, with 12 bases between the two germline ends. The CDR3 runs 12 residues. This chain's CDR3 is CASGQSFYGYTF. The CDR3 nucleotides are TGTGCCAGTGGACAGAGCTTCTATGGCTACACCTTC.

V and J are TRBV7-6 and TRBJ2-7; TRBD1 matches at 11 bases. CDR1 is SGHVS, CDR2 FNYEAQ, per germline. The trim removed 4 bases at V and 6 bases at J, leaving 5 bases unmatched. The CDR3 has 14 amino acids. The CDR3 DNA reads as TGTGCCAGCAGCTCCGGGACAGGGGGTCCCGAGCAGTACTTC. Protein product: CASSSGTGGPEQYF.

The chain uses TRBV30 and TRBJ2-3; D is possibly TRBD2 (6 bases). In germline, CDR1 is GTSNPN, CDR2 SVGIG (reference sequence). The CDR3 totals 12 residues. The V end lost 5 bases, the J end lost 0 bases, and 6 bases lay between the germline ends. The CDR3 here is CAWGGSTDTQYF. In nucleotides, the CDR3 is TGTGCCTGGGGGGGGAGCACAGATACGCAGTATTTT.

The chain combines TRBV19 with TRBJ2-3; weak D call: TRBD2 (9 bases). CDR3 length: 18 amino acids. Trimming cost V 6 bases and J 6 bases, with 28 bases left between them. Germline CDR1 and CDR2: LNHDA and SQIVND (reference sequence). Here the CDR3 DNA reads TGTGCCAGTAGAAACAGGGGGGTTCTTAGCGGGAGACTTGATACGCAGTATTTT. Residues: CASRNRGVLSGRLDTQYF. Filled out from reference TRBV19 and TRBJ2-3, the complete variable domain reads DGGITQSPKYLFRKEGQNVTLSCEQNLNHDAMYWYRQDPGQGLRLIYYSQIVNDFQKGDIAEGYSVSREKKESFPLTVTSAQKNPTAFYLCASRNRGVLSGRLDTQYFGPGTRLTVL.

This clone has just one count. J is TRBJ2-7 and V is TRBV7-2; no reliable D call. V was shortened by 6 bases and J by 3 bases, with 12 bases between the two germline ends. CDR1 and CDR2 from the germline V gene are SGHTA and FQGNSA. CDR3 length: 13 residues. The CDR3 sequence is CASRAENYYEQYF. The CDR3 DNA follows: TGTGCCAGCAGAGCCGAAAACTACTACGAGCAGTACTTC.

The chain uses TRBV24-1 and TRBJ2-1; D gene unclear. There are 14 residues in the CDR3. The V end lost 4 bases, the J end lost 8 bases, and 14 bases lay between the germline ends. Germline V gene lookup returns CDR1 KGHDR and CDR2 SFDVKD. The DNA for the CDR3 is TGTGCCACCAGTGACCCCCCCAGGAGCGATGAGCAGTTCTTC. Its protein product is CATSDPPRSDEQFF.